This T cell receptor (beta chain) was recovered during a study of T cells after yellow fever vaccination. Trimming pared 3 bases from V and 5 bases from J, leaving 7 bases between. Germline V gene sequence: CDR1 KGHSH, CDR2 LQKENI. This CDR3 comprises 12 residues. This clonotype has at least ten counts. Its antigen remains unknown. General study results and limits: A minor fraction of clonotypes spanned both CD4 and CD8 compartments. Secondary responses were weaker yet peaked faster, day 5 versus 15.

As TCR cDNA was made by 5'RACE template switching, a universal primer site and UMIs were added. TCRdb redid the calling of the 5' RACE reads with MiXCR, one entry per CDR3 protein. Of approximately 250,000 distinct CDR3 sequences detected, roughly 4% appear once; the ten largest clones hold about 20%. J is TRBJ2-5 and V is TRBV18; the D gene is possibly TRBD2 (5 bases). This TCR derives from a man in his late teens or twenties who received the YFV17D yellow fever vaccine. The sample consisted of PBMCs, taken 15 days after the yellow fever booster vaccination. The CDR3 sequence: CASSPSDETQYF. The CDR3 DNA reads as TGTGCCAGCTCACCTAGCGATGAGACCCAGTACTTC.